This passage covers 19 T cell receptor beta chains from one sample sequenced in a study of blood T cells in healthy people across ages. Then a second PCR, running roughly 7 to 12 cycles, was carried out with a sample-barcoded 5' primer and a J-beta primer mix. TCRdb itself ran the 5' RACE reads through MiXCR, one entry per CDR3 protein. The sample yields more than 700,000 distinct CDR3 sequences, about 55% seen once. The sequenced sample consisted of blood. These receptors originate from an older man in good health.

This clonotype was detected a few times. The rearrangement uses TRBV20-1 and TRBJ2-3; D might be TRBD1 (6 bases). The CDR3 extends over 16 amino acids. The germline gives CDR1 DFQATT, CDR2 SNEGSKA (reference sequence). The V gene lost 6 bases and the J gene lost 3 bases, with 22 bases spanning the gap. DNA for the CDR3: TGCAGTGCCACCGGCGTGGGGCAGGGGATTACAGATACGCAGTATTTT. This translates into CSATGVGQGITDTQYF.

The rearrangement links TRBV5-6 to TRBJ2-1, with 9 bases that match TRBD1. V trimming: 3 bases; J trimming: 3 bases; junction bases outside the gene matches: 7. CDR1 and CDR2 (germline): SGHDT, YYEEEE. The CDR3 runs 16 residues. This chain's CDR3 is CASSYNGQGFYNEQFF. CDR3 in DNA: TGTGCCAGCAGCTACAACGGACAGGGGTTCTACAATGAGCAGTTCTTC.

As to this clonotype: Since a much larger clone is just one base distant, this may be a read error. This chain links TRBV4-1 with TRBJ2-7; 11 bases match TRBD2. This CDR3 has 14 residues. The junction had 6 bases not matched to a gene; V was cut back by 3 bases and J by 8 bases. Germline CDR1 is MGHRA and CDR2 is YSYEKL. The CDR3 loop is CASSHEGTSGKQYF. In DNA form, the CDR3 reads TGCGCCAGCAGCCATGAAGGGACTAGCGGAAAGCAGTACTTC.

This clonotype was detected once. The chain couples TRBV3-1 to TRBJ1-5; no clear D. This CDR3 is built from 15 residues. The ends were cut back, 0 bases at V and 6 bases at J, with 12 bases in the middle. Germline V lookup: CDR1 LGHDT, CDR2 YNNKEL (reference sequence). The CDR3 sequence: CASSQDGRVSQPQHF. CDR3 nucleotides: TGTGCCAGCAGCCAAGATGGGCGGGTTAGTCAGCCCCAGCATTTT.

This clonotype was seen a handful of times. The genes are TRBV20-1 and TRBJ2-7; 7 positions match TRBD2. Germline CDR1 DFQATT, CDR2 SNEGSKA (reference sequence). This CDR3 is 13 amino acids long. After removal of 1 base from V and 3 bases from J, the junction contained 3 bases not matched to a gene. The chain's CDR3 is CSARGASGYEQYF. The CDR3 coding sequence is TGCAGTGCTAGAGGGGCTAGCGGCTACGAGCAGTACTTC.

The chain employs TRBV2 and TRBJ2-5; 7 positions match TRBD2. Germline CDR1 SNHLY, CDR2 FYNNEI. Unmatched junction bases numbered 3, after V lost 7 bases and J lost 1 base. The CDR3 has 13 residues. This CDR3 reads CASKRDSQETQYF. CDR3 sequence (DNA): TGTGCCAGCAAGCGGGACTCCCAAGAGACCCAGTACTTC.

This chain joins TRBV2 and TRBJ2-7; D unresolved. CDR1 and CDR2 (germline): SNHLY, FYNNEI. The CDR3 sequence is 14 residues long. V was clipped by 1 base and J by 3 bases, with 10 bases between them. CDR3 in DNA: TGTGCCAGCAGTGAAGTGGCAGGAGTCTACGAGCAGTACTTC. Protein product: CASSEVAGVYEQYF.

This clonotype was seen a single time. The chain carries TRBV29-1 and TRBJ2-3; 7 bases map to TRBD2. Germline V lookup: CDR1 SQVTM, CDR2 ANQGSEA. V was clipped by 7 bases and J by 1 base; unmatched bases: 11. This CDR3 is 15 amino acids long. CDR3 in DNA: TGCAGCGGTTCCACCCGGGGAGGGGGCACAGATACGCAGTATTTT. This translates into CSGSTRGGGTDTQYF.

The gene calls are TRBV7-2 and TRBJ2-1; either TRBD1 or TRBD2 may fit D (7 bases each). Trimming removed 5 bases from V and 4 bases from J, with 18 bases in between. CDR3 size: 16 residues. The germline CDR1 and CDR2 sequences are SGHTA and FQGNSA. The CDR3 coding sequence is TGTGCCAGCAGCCCCCGGGGGAGGGGGCGTTACAATGAGCAGTTCTTC. Encoded protein: CASSPRGRGRYNEQFF.

This clonotype was observed a handful of times. This chain uses TRBV29-1 with TRBJ2-7; D not certain. CDR3 length equals 13 residues. Deletions cut 1 base from V and 0 bases from J, with 7 bases between. In germline, CDR1 is SQVTM, CDR2 ANQGSEA. DNA of the CDR3: TGCAGCGTTGAAGCGGGCAGCTCCTACGAGCAGTACTTC. It encodes CSVEAGSSYEQYF.

This clonotype has more than one count but fewer than ten. The V gene is TRBV29-1, the J gene TRBJ1-2; no definite D call. CDR3 length: 14 amino acids. The germline CDR1 and CDR2 sequences are SQVTM and ANQGSEA. V was shortened by 2 bases and J by 2 bases, with 12 bases between the two germline ends. The CDR3 nucleotides read TGCAGCGTTGAAAGAATAAAAGCGAACTATGGCTACACCTTC. The encoded protein is CSVERIKANYGYTF.

The rearrangement uses TRBV5-1 and TRBJ2-7, with D perhaps TRBD2 (7 bases). The CDR3 is made up of 15 amino acids. Trimming removed 7 bases from V and 0 bases from J, with 17 bases in between. Germline V gene sequence: CDR1 SGHRS, CDR2 YFSETQ. The CDR3 nucleotides read TGCGCCAGCGGGGTAGGGGGGGCGGACTCCTACGAGCAGTACTTC. Protein product: CASGVGGADSYEQYF.

This clonotype occurred many times. The chain links TRBV29-1 to TRBJ2-1; 11 bases map to TRBD2. CDR1 and CDR2 from the germline V gene are SQVTM and ANQGSEA. The CDR3 is 14 amino acids. The ends lost 5 bases at V and 7 bases at J; junction bases unmatched: 7. CDR3 amino acids: CSVRLSSGGNEQFF. The CDR3 nucleotides are TGCAGCGTTAGGTTGTCTAGCGGGGGGAATGAGCAGTTCTTC.

V gene TRBV9 combines with J gene TRBJ2-2; D not resolved. This CDR3 comprises 15 residues. V was trimmed by 0 bases and J by 6 bases, leaving 12 bases between them. The germline V gene has CDR1 SGDLS and CDR2 YYNGEE. The CDR3, as DNA: TGTGCCAGCAGCGTAGGGCACCTTACGGCCGGGGAGCTGTTTTTT. Translating gives CASSVGHLTAGELFF.

The chain joins TRBV7-9 to TRBJ1-4; D uncertain. The CDR3 runs to 16 residues. Germline CDR1 reads SEHNR; CDR2 reads FQNEAQ (reference sequence). V was pared by 5 bases and J by 4 bases, with 17 bases between. The DNA for the CDR3 is TGTGCCAGCAGCCTCCCAGGCAGCGGGGTTAATGAAAAACTGTTTTTT. This encodes CASSLPGSGVNEKLFF.

The genes are TRBV27 and TRBJ2-4; 11 bases are a match to TRBD2. The J call is in doubt because the DNA end fits TRBJ2-5 better. The CDR3 has 16 amino acids. Germline values: CDR1 MNHEY, CDR2 SMNVEV (reference sequence). The chain's CDR3 is CASSPRTSGSQETQYF. CDR3 nucleotide sequence: TGTGCCAGCAGTCCCCGGACTAGCGGGTCCCAAGAGACCCAGTACTTC.

The J gene is TRBJ1-1, the V gene TRBV2; D remains ambiguous. In germline, CDR1 is SNHLY, CDR2 FYNNEI. V gave up 10 bases and J gave up 4 bases, with 16 bases separating them. The CDR3 sequence is 13 residues long. CDR3 nucleotide sequence: TGTGCCACCCCTGACGGGGTGGGCACTGAAGCTTTCTTT. This translates into CATPDGVGTEAFF.

The V and J genes are TRBV10-3 and TRBJ2-1; D is unclear. Trimming removed 4 bases from V and 7 bases from J, with 20 bases in between. The CDR3 runs to 16 residues. Germline lookup yields CDR1 ENHRY and CDR2 SYGVKD. CDR3 in amino acids: CAISGSRSGGVNEQFF. The CDR3 coding sequence is TGTGCCATCAGTGGCTCCCGTAGTGGTGGGGTAAATGAGCAGTTCTTC.

This clonotype was detected a few times. The V gene is TRBV29-1, the J gene TRBJ2-7; TRBD1 agrees at 8 bases. V dropped 6 bases and J dropped 4; count of bases not matched to a gene: 5. CDR1 SQVTM and CDR2 ANQGSEA come from the germline V gene. The CDR3 is made up of 12 amino acids. Here the CDR3 reads CSVATGGYEQYF. The CDR3 DNA reads as TGCAGCGTCGCCACAGGGGGGTACGAGCAGTACTTC.